A selection of T cell receptor beta chains follows, all from one sample in a study of T cells in Graves' hyperthyroidism and ophthalmopathy. TCRdb reprocessed the multiplex PCR reads with MiXCR, giving one entry per CDR3 protein. The sample includes a few hundred thousand distinct CDR3 sequences, about 15% seen only once; the top ten take about 50%. The specimen was blood. All receptors derive from a woman between 55 and 75 years old with Graves' ophthalmopathy. CDR3s include the opening cysteine and the closing phenylalanine or tryptophan. The order of the fields is J gene, D gene, clone size, V gene, CDR3 DNA, CDR3 protein. The D gene is left open where the match is weak. Clone size, where shown, is once, few, many, or a class for clones that have expanded.

TRBJ2-3,.,many,TRBV2,TGTGCCAGCAGTGGGGAAGGGTTTAGGAGGACAGATACGCAGTATTTT,CASSGEGFRRTDTQYF
TRBJ1-4,.,.,TRBV2,TGCGCCAGCAGTGAAGGTGGTGAAAAACTGTTTTTT,CASSEGGEKLFF
TRBJ2-1,TRBD2,many,TRBV11-2,TGTGCCAGCAGCCTCCTCAACGGGGGGTACAATGAGCAGTTCTTC,CASSLLNGGYNEQFF
TRBJ2-3,TRBD1,.,TRBV7-2,TGTGCCAGCAACCAGGGACAGGGCACAGATACGCAGTATTTT,CASNQGQGTDTQYF
TRBJ1-1,.,many,TRBV2,TGTGCCAGCAGTGAAGCTGTAAACACTGAAGCTTTCTTT,CASSEAVNTEAFF
TRBJ1-4,.,many,TRBV7-2,TGTGCCAGCAGCCGCCAGGGACGGAATGAAAAACTGTTTTTT,CASSRQGRNEKLFF
TRBJ2-1,TRBD2,few,TRBV11-3,TGTGCCTGCAGCTGGGGGGGTAACAATGAGCAGTTCTTC,CACSWGGNNEQFF
TRBJ2-2,.,.,TRBV4-3,TGCGCCAGCAGCCAGCTTGGCGGGTTGCCCACCGGGGAGCTGTTTTTT,CASSQLGGLPTGELFF
TRBJ2-7,.,few,TRBV15,TGTGCCACCAGCAGAGCGAACTACGAGCAGTACTTC,CATSRANYEQYF
TRBJ1-1,.,many,TRBV7-2,TGTGCCAGCACCCAAAGCAGACTGCTGAACACTGAAGCTTTCTTT,CASTQSRLLNTEAFF
TRBJ2-5,.,many,TRBV11-2,TGTGCCAGCAGCTTTTCGGGGGTCCAAGAGACCCAGTACTTC,CASSFSGVQETQYF
TRBJ2-2,.,many,TRBV12-3/TRBV12-4,TGTGCCAGCAAGCGGGCTGCCGGGGAGCTGTTTTTT,CASKRAAGELFF
TRBJ1-6,.,many,TRBV7-9,TGTGCCAGCAGCCCGCTGGGTTCTGGGGTGGGTTCACCCCTCCACTTT,CASSPLGSGVGSPLHF
TRBJ1-2,.,few,TRBV9,TGTGCCAGCAGCGTAGATGCCAGCCCAAACTATGGCTACACCTTC,CASSVDASPNYGYTF
TRBJ1-1,.,many,TRBV6-1,TGTGCCAGCAGTGGCAACAAAGGATGGAACACTGAAGCTTTCTTT,CASSGNKGWNTEAFF
TRBJ2-1,.,many,TRBV7-6,TGTGCCAGCAGCCGAAATACCGCGGGGCTCTGGAATGAGCAGTTCTTC,CASSRNTAGLWNEQFF
TRBJ2-3,.,.,TRBV20-1,TGCAGTGCTAGACCGCTAGGCCCTTACACAGATACGCAGTATTTT,CSARPLGPYTDTQYF
TRBJ1-5,.,many,TRBV6-5,TGTGCCAGCAGTTACGAGGGGTCGAGCAATCAGCCCCAGCATTTT,CASSYEGSSNQPQHF
TRBJ1-4,.,many,TRBV6-1,TGTGCCAGCAGTGCACTTTTAACCCACTATGAAAAACTGTTTTTT,CASSALLTHYEKLFF
TRBJ2-1,TRBD1,.,TRBV28,TGTGCCAGCAAATTAAGGGACAGGGGGGGTAATGAGCAGTTCTTC,CASKLRDRGGNEQFF
TRBJ2-7,.,many,TRBV12-3/TRBV12-4,TGTGCCAGCAGTCCTGGTATTACCGGCGAGCAGTACTTC,CASSPGITGEQYF
TRBJ1-5,TRBD1,few,TRBV6-1,TGTGCCAGCAGTCCTGGACAGGGGCCGCCCCAGCATTTT,CASSPGQGPPQHF
TRBJ1-1,.,few,TRBV11-2,TGTGCCAGCCGCCGGTGGGGGGGGGAGAACACTGAAGCTTTCTTT,CASRRWGGENTEAFF
TRBJ2-7,TRBD2,few,TRBV11-2,TGTGCCAGCAGCTCCAAACTAGCGGGGCCTTCCTACGAGCAGTACTTC,CASSSKLAGPSYEQYF
TRBJ1-5,.,.,TRBV28,TGTGCCAGCAGTTTAGAAGTAGAGAATCAGCCCCAGCATTTT,CASSLEVENQPQHF
TRBJ2-2,.,.,TRBV5-4,TGTGCCAGCAGCTTGGCCCCGGACACCGGGGAGCTGTTTTTT,CASSLAPDTGELFF
TRBJ2-7,.,many,TRBV7-2,TGTGCCAGCAGCTTGCTTGGATACGAGCAGTACTTC,CASSLLGYEQYF
TRBJ1-5,.,few,TRBV4-3,TGCGCCAGCAGCCAAGTTTGGGGGGCTGGCAATCAGCCCCAGCATTTT,CASSQVWGAGNQPQHF
TRBJ1-1,.,many,TRBV7-8,TGTGCCAGCAGCTACGGACCGAACACTGAAGCTTTCTTT,CASSYGPNTEAFF
TRBJ1-1,.,many,TRBV7-9,TGTGCCAGCAGCTCCTCAGGACATGAAGCTTTCTTT,CASSSSGHEAFF
TRBJ2-2,TRBD1,many,TRBV5-1,TGCGCCAGCAGCTTGGGACAGGGGGGAAACACCGGGGAGCTGTTTTTT,CASSLGQGGNTGELFF
TRBJ1-5,.,many,TRBV12-3/TRBV12-4,TGTGCCAGCCGGAAACAGGGTGTAGGCAATCAGCCCCAGCATTTT,CASRKQGVGNQPQHF
TRBJ1-5,.,many,TRBV10-3,TGTGCCATCAGCACAGGGTTGCAGCCCCAGCATTTT,CAISTGLQPQHF
TRBJ2-3,TRBD1,many,TRBV3-1,TGTGCCAGCAGCCCGGACAGGGGGCACGGCACAGATACGCAGTATTTT,CASSPDRGHGTDTQYF
TRBJ2-7,.,many,TRBV7-6,TGTGCCAGCAGCCCAGCCAGGGGCGCCTACGAGCAGTACTTC,CASSPARGAYEQYF
TRBJ2-3,.,many,TRBV6-1,TGTGCCAGCAGGCCGGGGCTCTCCACAGATACGCAGTATTTT,CASRPGLSTDTQYF
TRBJ1-5,TRBD1,many,TRBV29-1,TGCAGCGCCGGGACAGGGGATCAGCCCCAGCATTTT,CSAGTGDQPQHF
TRBJ1-3,.,many,TRBV28,TGTGCCAGCAGTTTTCAGACCTCTGCTGGAAACACCATATATTTT,CASSFQTSAGNTIYF
TRBJ1-2,.,many,TRBV20-1,TGCAGTGCTAGAGATGATAGAAACTATGGCTACACCTTC,CSARDDRNYGYTF
TRBJ1-1,.,.,TRBV20-1,TGCAGTCATTCCCCCATGAACACTGAAGCTTTCTTT,CSHSPMNTEAFF
TRBJ1-6,TRBD1,few,TRBV2,TGTGCCAGCAGAGCCGACAGGGGTTATTCACCCCTCCACTTT,CASRADRGYSPLHF
TRBJ1-4,.,many,TRBV5-1,TGCGCCAGCAGCTTGGGGGTCAGCTTTGGTGAAAAACTGTTTTTT,CASSLGVSFGEKLFF
TRBJ2-5,TRBD1,few,TRBV19,TGTGCCAGCCGGTTGGGGACAGGGGTCGGGGAGACCCAGTACTTC,CASRLGTGVGETQYF
TRBJ2-7,.,many,TRBV5-1,TGCGCCAGCAGCCTCTCTGCGGGGCAGGGGCGTAACTACGAGCAGTACTTC,CASSLSAGQGRNYEQYF
TRBJ2-2,.,many,TRBV10-3,TGTGCCATCAGTGACCAGACAAGAAACACCGGGGAGCTGTTTTTT,CAISDQTRNTGELFF
TRBJ1-6,.,many,TRBV20-1,TGCAGTGCAAGGCAGAGTAACGGTTCACCCCTCCACTTT,CSARQSNGSPLHF
TRBJ2-7,.,.,TRBV5-1,TGCGCCAGCAGCGACCGGGACGTGGGCTACGAGCAGTACTTC,CASSDRDVGYEQYF
TRBJ2-1,TRBD1,.,TRBV18,TGTGCCAGCTCACGGACAGGGGGCGATGAGCAGTTCTTC,CASSRTGGDEQFF
TRBJ1-6,.,few,TRBV20-1,TGCAGTGCAAGAGCCTTAGGAAGGATCTATTCACCCCTCCACTTT,CSARALGRIYSPLHF
TRBJ1-1,TRBD1,.,TRBV5-5,TGTGCCGGCAGCTTGAGACAGGGGGGCACTGAAGCTTTCTTT,CAGSLRQGGTEAFF
TRBJ2-3,TRBD2,many,TRBV12-5,TGTGCTAGTGGTTTGTCGGTTTCGTCTGGCGGGGGGGCCACAGATACGCAGTATTTT,CASGLSVSSGGGATDTQYF
TRBJ2-3,.,.,TRBV29-1,TGCAGCGTTGAGGGGACTACAGATACGCAGTATTTT,CSVEGTTDTQYF
TRBJ2-2,TRBD2,.,TRBV7-8,TGTGCCAGCAGGGATGGACTAGCGGGGGAGGTATACACCGGGGAGCTGTTTTTT,CASRDGLAGEVYTGELFF
TRBJ2-2,.,few,TRBV5-8,TGTGCCAGCAGCTTGGCAGTAGCGGAAAACACCGGGGAGCTGTTTTTT,CASSLAVAENTGELFF